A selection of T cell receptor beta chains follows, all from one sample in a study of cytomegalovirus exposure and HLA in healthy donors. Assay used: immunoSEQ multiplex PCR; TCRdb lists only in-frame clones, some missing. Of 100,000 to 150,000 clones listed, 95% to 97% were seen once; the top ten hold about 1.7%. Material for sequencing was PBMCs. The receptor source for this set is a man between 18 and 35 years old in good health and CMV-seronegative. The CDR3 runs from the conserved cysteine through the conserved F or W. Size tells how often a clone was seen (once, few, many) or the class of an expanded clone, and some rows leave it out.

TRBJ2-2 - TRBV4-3 CASSQDLGQDTGELFF
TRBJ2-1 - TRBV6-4 CATSAEGSGRNEQFF
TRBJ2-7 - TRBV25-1 CASTPGSYEQYF
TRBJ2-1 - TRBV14 CASSPLRTVNEQFF
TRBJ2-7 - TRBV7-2 CASSLALKLAGGEQYF
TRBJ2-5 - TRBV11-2 CASSLDRGLRGQETQYF
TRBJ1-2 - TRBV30 CAWSAGQGGYGYTF
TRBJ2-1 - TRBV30 CAWSLPGSGPYNEQFF
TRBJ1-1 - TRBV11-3 CASSWAGALNTEAFF
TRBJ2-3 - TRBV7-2 CASSPTTSTDTQYF
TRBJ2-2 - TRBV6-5 CASSPRFHIGELFF
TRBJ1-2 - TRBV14 CASSQLDRGGYGYTF
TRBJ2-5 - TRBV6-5 CASGPSGVTQYF
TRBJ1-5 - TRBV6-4 CASSPPGPDVQPQHF
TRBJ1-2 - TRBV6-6 CASLPSPGVDYGYTF
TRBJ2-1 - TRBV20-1 CSGQAQDEQFF
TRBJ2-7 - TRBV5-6 CASSQQGYEQYF
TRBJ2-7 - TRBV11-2 CASSLGRSGSSYEQYF
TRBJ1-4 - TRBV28 CASSSRQNEKLFF
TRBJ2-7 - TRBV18 CASSPPTGTYEQYF
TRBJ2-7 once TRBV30 CAWAGTNYEQYF
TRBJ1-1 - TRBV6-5 CASTRGVNTEAFF
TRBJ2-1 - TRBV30 CAWNSPRNEQFF
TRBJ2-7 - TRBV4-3 CASSQEVTSGVYEQYF
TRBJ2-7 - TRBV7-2 CASSLQGMVTYEQYF
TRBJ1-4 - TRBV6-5 CASSYAGQTNEKLFF
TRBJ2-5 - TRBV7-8 CASSLVAGYHF
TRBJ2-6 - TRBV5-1 CASSLQDSGANVLTF